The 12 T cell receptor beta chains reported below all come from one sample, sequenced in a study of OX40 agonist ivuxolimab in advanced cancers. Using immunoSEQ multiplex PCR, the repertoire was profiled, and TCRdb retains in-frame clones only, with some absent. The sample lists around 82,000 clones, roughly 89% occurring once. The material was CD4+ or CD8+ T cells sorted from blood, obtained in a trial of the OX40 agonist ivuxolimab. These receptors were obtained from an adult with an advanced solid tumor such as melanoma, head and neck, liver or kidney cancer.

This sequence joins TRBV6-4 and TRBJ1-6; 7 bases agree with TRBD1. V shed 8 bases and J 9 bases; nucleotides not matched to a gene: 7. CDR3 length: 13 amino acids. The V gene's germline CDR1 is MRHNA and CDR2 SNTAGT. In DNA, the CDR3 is TGTGCCAGCGGGACGTCAGGGGGTTCACCCCTCCACTTT. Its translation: CASGTSGGSPLHF.

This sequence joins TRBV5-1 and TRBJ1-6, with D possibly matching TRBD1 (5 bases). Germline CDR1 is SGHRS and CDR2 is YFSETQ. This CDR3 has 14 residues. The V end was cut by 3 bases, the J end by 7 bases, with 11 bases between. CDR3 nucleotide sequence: TGCGCCAGCAGCTGGGACGGCTACAATTCACCCCTCCACTTT. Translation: CASSWDGYNSPLHF.

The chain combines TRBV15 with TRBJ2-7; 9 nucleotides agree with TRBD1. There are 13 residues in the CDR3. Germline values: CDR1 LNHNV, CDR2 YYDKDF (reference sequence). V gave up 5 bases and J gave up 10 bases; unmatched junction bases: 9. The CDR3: CATSSGTGTDQYF. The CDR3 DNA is TGTGCCACCAGCTCCGGGACAGGGACCGATCAGTACTTC.

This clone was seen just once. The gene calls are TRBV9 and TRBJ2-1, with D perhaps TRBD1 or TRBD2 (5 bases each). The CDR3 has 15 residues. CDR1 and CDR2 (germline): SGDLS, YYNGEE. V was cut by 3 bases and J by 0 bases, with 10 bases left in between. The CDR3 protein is CASSGGPPSYNEQFF. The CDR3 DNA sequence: TGTGCCAGCAGCGGGGGACCCCCCTCCTACAATGAGCAGTTCTTC.

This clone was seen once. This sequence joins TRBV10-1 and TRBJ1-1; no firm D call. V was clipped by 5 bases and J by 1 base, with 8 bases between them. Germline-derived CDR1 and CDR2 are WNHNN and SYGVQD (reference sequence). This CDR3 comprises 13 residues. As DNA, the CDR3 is TGCGCCAGCAGTTTATTGGAGAACACTGAAGCTTTCTTT. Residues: CASSLLENTEAFF.

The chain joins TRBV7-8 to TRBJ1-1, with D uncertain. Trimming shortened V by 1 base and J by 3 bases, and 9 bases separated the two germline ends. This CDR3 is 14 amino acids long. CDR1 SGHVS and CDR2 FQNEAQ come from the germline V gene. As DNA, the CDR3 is TGTGCCAGCAGCTTAGTCGGGGAATACACTGAAGCTTTCTTT. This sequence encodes CASSLVGEYTEAFF.

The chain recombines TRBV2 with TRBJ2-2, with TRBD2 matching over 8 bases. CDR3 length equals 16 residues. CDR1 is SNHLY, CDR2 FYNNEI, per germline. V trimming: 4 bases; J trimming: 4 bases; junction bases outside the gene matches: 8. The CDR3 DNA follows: TGTGCCAGCAGTGGGACCGGGACTAGATTCACCGGGGAGCTGTTTTTT. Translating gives CASSGTGTRFTGELFF.

The CDR3 DNA sequence: TGCGCCAGCAGCCTACCAGGGTCAAATACGCAGTATTTT. It codes for CASSLPGSNTQYF. The chain couples TRBV4-1 to TRBJ2-3; a possible D gene is TRBD1 (5 bases). CDR3 length equals 13 residues. CDR1 MGHRA and CDR2 YSYEKL come from the germline V gene. Between the trimmed V and J ends, which lost 4 bases and 7 bases, there was a span of 12 bases.

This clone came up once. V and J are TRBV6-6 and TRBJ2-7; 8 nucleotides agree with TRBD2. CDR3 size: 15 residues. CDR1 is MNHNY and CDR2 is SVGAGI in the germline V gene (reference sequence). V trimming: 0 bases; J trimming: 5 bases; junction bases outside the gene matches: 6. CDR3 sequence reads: CASSYSPTGGDEQYF. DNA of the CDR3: TGTGCCAGCAGTTACTCCCCCACGGGGGGGGACGAGCAGTACTTC.

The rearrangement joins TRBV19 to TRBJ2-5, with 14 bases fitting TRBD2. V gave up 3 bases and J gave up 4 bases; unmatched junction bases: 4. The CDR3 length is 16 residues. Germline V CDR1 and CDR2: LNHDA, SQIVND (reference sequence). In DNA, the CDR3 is TGTGCCAGTAGTATCGGGACTAGCGGGAGCGTAGAGACCCAGTACTTC. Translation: CASSIGTSGSVETQYF.

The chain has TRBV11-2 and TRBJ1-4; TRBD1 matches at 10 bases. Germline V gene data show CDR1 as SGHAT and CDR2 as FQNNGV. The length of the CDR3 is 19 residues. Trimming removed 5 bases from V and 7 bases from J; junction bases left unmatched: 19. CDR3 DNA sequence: TGTGCCAGCAGCGCCCCATCCCGCTCGTCCCGGGACAGGGGTGAAAAACTGTTTTTT. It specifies CASSAPSRSSRDRGEKLFF.

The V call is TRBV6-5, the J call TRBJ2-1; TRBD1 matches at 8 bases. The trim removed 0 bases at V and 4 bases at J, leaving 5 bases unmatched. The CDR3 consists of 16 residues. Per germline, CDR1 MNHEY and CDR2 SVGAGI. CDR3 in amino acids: CASSYSGQGDYNEQFF. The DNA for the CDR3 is TGTGCCAGCAGTTACTCAGGACAGGGCGATTACAATGAGCAGTTCTTC.